A single sample gave rise to the 30 T cell receptor beta chains below, sequenced in a study of T cells in Graves' hyperthyroidism and ophthalmopathy. Researchers took RNA transcripts and amplified the TCR beta CDR3 regions from them. The HTBI set primed first-round TCR CDR3 RT-PCR. TCRdb re-analysed the multiplex PCR reads in MiXCR, keeping a single row per CDR3 protein. The repertoire holds roughly 49,000 distinct CDR3 sequences, with 45% to 65% as singletons. Sample: peripheral blood or thyroid tissue (not recorded which). These receptors all stem from a man between 18 and 35 years old with Graves' hyperthyroidism.

In this sample, this clonotype is medium-sized (0.01 to 0.1%). This sequence joins TRBV10-3 and TRBJ1-4; D remains unclear. In germline, CDR1 is ENHRY, CDR2 SYGVKD. The CDR3 covers 12 residues. The ends were cut back, 2 bases at V and 8 bases at J, with 6 bases in the middle. This CDR3 is CAISEGGEKLFF. The DNA of the CDR3 is TGTGCCATCAGTGAGGGTGGGGAAAAACTGTTTTTT.

The V call is TRBV7-2, the J call TRBJ2-7; 9 nucleotides align to TRBD2. From germline, CDR1 is SGHTA and CDR2 FQGNSA. The V segment lost 4 bases and the J segment 2 bases; nucleotides outside the gene matches: 12. The CDR3 totals 17 residues. Written as DNA, the CDR3 is TGTGCCAGCAGCTATAAATACCCGGGACTAGCACCCTACGAGCAGTACTTC. This sequence encodes CASSYKYPGLAPYEQYF.

As to this clonotype: This likely comes from a read error, as the CDR3 has no conserved phenylalanine or tryptophan at its end. The chain carries TRBV9 and TRBJ1-6; D remains unclear. The V end was cut by 0 bases, the J end by 8 bases, with 12 bases between. Germline values: CDR1 SGDLS, CDR2 YYNGEE. This CDR3 comprises 15 residues. CDR3 sequence: CASSVGVGGHSPLHS. The CDR3, as DNA: TGTGCCAGCAGCGTAGGAGTCGGAGGACATTCACCCCTCCACTCT.

This chain uses TRBV29-1 with TRBJ1-3; no definite D call. Germline-derived CDR1 and CDR2 are SQVTM and ANQGSEA. Trimming shortened V by 6 bases and J by 8 bases, and 26 bases separated the two germline ends. The CDR3 contains 16 residues. CDR3 region: CSVVSLTDRYGYTIYF. In DNA form, the CDR3 reads TGCAGCGTGGTCTCCCTAACAGATCGCTATGGCTACACCATATATTTT.

CDR3 sequence: CASSQQGEGANVLTF. The CDR3 coding sequence is TGTGCCAGCAGCCAACAGGGAGAAGGGGCCAACGTCCTGACTTTC. The chain couples TRBV14 to TRBJ2-6, with D possibly being TRBD1 or TRBD2 (5 bases each). This CDR3 contains 15 residues. Germline lookup yields CDR1 SGHDN and CDR2 FVKESK. Deletions cut 2 bases from V and 4 bases from J, with 9 bases between.

In its sample, this clonotype was seen many times. CDR3 amino acids: CASRLLGLASYEQYF. The DNA of the CDR3 is TGCGCCAGCAGACTCCTCGGGCTAGCATCCTACGAGCAGTACTTC. J is TRBJ2-7 and V is TRBV5-1; possible D gene TRBD2, 5 bases. Germline lookup yields CDR1 SGHRS and CDR2 YFSETQ. This CDR3 is 15 amino acids long. Trimming took off 5 bases at V and 1 base at J, with 16 bases between the two ends.

The V gene is TRBV5-1, the J gene TRBJ1-2, with 9 bases aligning to TRBD1. Trimming took 0 bases from V and 7 from J; bases not matched to a gene: 7. The germline V gene encodes CDR1 SGHRS and CDR2 YFSETQ. This CDR3 has 15 amino acids. The CDR3 spells CASSLEGTGSSGYTF. The CDR3 DNA reads TGCGCCAGCAGCTTGGAAGGGACAGGGTCGTCTGGCTACACCTTC.

This chain joins TRBV7-9 and TRBJ2-7; D is uncertain. In germline, CDR1 is SEHNR, CDR2 FQNEAQ (reference sequence). The CDR3 is made up of 13 amino acids. Trimming took 3 bases from V and 3 from J, leaving 9 bases between them. CDR3: CASSLGRIYEQYF. The CDR3 bases are TGTGCCAGCAGCTTGGGCCGGATCTACGAGCAGTACTTC.

This clonotype was seen a handful of times. The rearrangement joins TRBV20-1 to TRBJ1-2; TRBD1 matches 7 bases. This CDR3 region has 14 residues. Unmatched junction bases numbered 8, after V lost 6 bases and J lost 1 base. The V gene's germline CDR1 is DFQATT and CDR2 SNEGSKA (reference sequence). The CDR3 protein is CSAERQGHNYGYTF. Here the CDR3 DNA reads TGCAGTGCAGAGAGACAGGGTCATAACTATGGCTACACCTTC.

The V and J genes are TRBV7-3 and TRBJ2-2; 8 nucleotides match TRBD1. The CDR3 length is 16 residues. V was pared by 3 bases and J by 5 bases, with 8 bases of the junction left unmatched. Germline-derived CDR1 and CDR2 are SGHTA and FQGTGA. The CDR3, as DNA: TGTGCCAGCAGCTTTGTCCCCAGGGGGCTGACCGGGGAGCTGTTTTTT. Translation gives CASSFVPRGLTGELFF.

The genes are TRBV10-2 and TRBJ1-6, with D hard to call. V dropped 3 bases and J dropped 5 bases, with 5 bases sitting between them. The CDR3 runs 13 residues. CDR1 and CDR2 from the germline V gene are WSHSY and SAAADI. The CDR3 loop reads CASSERNNSPLHF. CDR3 nucleotides: TGCGCCAGCAGTGAACGAAATAATTCACCCCTCCACTTT.

This clonotype appeared many times. This sequence joins TRBV12-3 or TRBV12-4 and TRBJ2-7, with 10 bases matching TRBD1. Trimming cost V 5 bases and J 4 bases; bases outside gene matches: 8. The CDR3 extends over 15 amino acids. This CDR3 reads CASSQPGTGVYEQYF. As DNA, the CDR3 is TGTGCCAGCAGTCAGCCCGGGACAGGGGTGTACGAGCAGTACTTC.

The genes are TRBV2 and TRBJ2-5, with 8 bases fitting TRBD1. Germline values: CDR1 SNHLY, CDR2 FYNNEI. The CDR3 length is 16 residues. The V and J ends lost 3 bases and 9 bases, in that order; junction bases with no gene match: 15. The CDR3 here is CASSDSGTGGGQPQYF. CDR3 nucleotide sequence: TGTGCCAGCAGTGATTCTGGGACAGGCGGCGGTCAGCCCCAGTACTTC.

This clonotype was seen at least ten times. This chain links TRBV7-2 with TRBJ1-1; no firm D call. CDR1 is SGHTA, CDR2 FQGNSA, per germline. The V end was cut by 0 bases, the J end by 7 bases, with 18 bases between. The CDR3 has 16 amino acids. As DNA, the CDR3 is TGTGCCAGCAGCTTAGCGATAGGCGGGAAACGGTTTGAAGCTTTCTTT. Translation gives CASSLAIGGKRFEAFF.

This clonotype was observed a single time. The CDR3 loop reads CASSPLGRLPGEYSNQPQHF. The CDR3 DNA is TGTGCCAGCTCACCACTAGGCCGCCTCCCGGGGGAATATAGCAATCAGCCCCAGCATTTT. The chain employs TRBV6-1 and TRBJ1-5; D is perhaps TRBD1 (5 bases). V lost 8 bases to trimming and J lost 0 bases, with 29 bases between them. The CDR3 runs 20 residues. Looked up from germline, CDR1 is MNHNS and CDR2 is SASEGT.

There are many counts of this clonotype. The V gene is TRBV10-2, the J gene TRBJ2-2; D not resolved. CDR1 is WSHSY and CDR2 is SAAADI in the germline V gene. V was trimmed by 3 bases and J by 6 bases, leaving 8 bases between them. CDR3 length: 13 residues. This CDR3 reads CASSELRAGELFF. The DNA of the CDR3 is TGCGCCAGCAGTGAATTAAGGGCCGGGGAGCTGTTTTTT.

The chain combines TRBV12-3 or TRBV12-4 with TRBJ2-7; 11 bases align to TRBD2. The CDR3 is 15 residues long. J gave up 3 bases and V 3 bases, and 4 bases lay outside the gene matches. For the CDR3, the DNA is TGTGCCAGCAGTTTTACTAGCGGGGGCTACTACGAGCAGTACTTC. Translating it yields CASSFTSGGYYEQYF.

Notes on this clonotype: An end of the junction does not agree with germline; a read error may underlie this. The chain has TRBV10-3 and TRBJ1-3; D not resolved. The CDR3 is 11 residues long. The germline CDR1 and CDR2 sequences are ENHRY and SYGVKD. CDR3 region: CAISDKGTTYF. The CDR3 bases are TGCGCCATCAGTGACAAGGGCACCACATATTTT.

The chain joins TRBV7-2 to TRBJ2-2, with TRBD2 identical over 8 bases. The CDR3 is 15 residues long. The germline V gene has CDR1 SGHTA and CDR2 FQGNSA. V lost 8 bases and J lost 2; bases outside the gene matches: 7. CDR3 loop: CASSHGRANTGELFF. The CDR3 DNA sequence: TGTGCCAGCTCTCACGGGAGGGCTAACACCGGGGAGCTGTTTTTT.

This clonotype was counted at least ten times. The rearrangement links TRBV28 to TRBJ2-7, with D possibly being TRBD1 (5 bases). CDR1 MDHEN and CDR2 SYDVKM come from the germline V gene. The CDR3 totals 14 residues. Trimming cost V 6 bases and J 4 bases, with 16 bases left between them. The CDR3 DNA sequence: TGTGCCAGCAGGCTCACGGCAGGGTGGTACGAGCAGTACTTC. Translated, it gives CASRLTAGWYEQYF.

This clonotype was seen a handful of times. The chain has TRBV4-1 and TRBJ1-6; D is unresolved. Trimming left V 1 base short and J 7 bases short, with 11 bases between. The CDR3 length is 15 residues. From germline, CDR1 is MGHRA and CDR2 YSYEKL. CDR3: CASSQVIQANSPLHF. CDR3 DNA sequence: TGCGCCAGCAGCCAAGTTATCCAGGCCAATTCACCCCTCCACTTT.

This chain connects TRBV15 to TRBJ2-6, with D perhaps TRBD2 (6 bases). Trimming cost V 3 bases and J 3 bases, with 9 bases left between them. This CDR3 has 15 residues. Germline lookup yields CDR1 LNHNV and CDR2 YYDKDF (reference sequence). Here the CDR3 DNA reads TGTGCCACCAGCAGCCCGGGGGTTGGGGCCAACGTCCTGACTTTC. Its translation: CATSSPGVGANVLTF.

Ten or more counts support this clonotype. The gene calls are TRBV5-5 and TRBJ2-2, with D maybe TRBD1 (6 bases). The V gene's germline CDR1 is SGHKS and CDR2 YYEKEE (reference sequence). The ends were cut back, 2 bases at V and 6 bases at J, with 8 bases in the middle. The CDR3 consists of 13 residues. Here the CDR3 DNA reads TGTGCCAGCAGCTTCAAGGGGGCCGGGGAGCTGTTTTTT. Amino acid sequence: CASSFKGAGELFF.

The chain employs TRBV5-1 and TRBJ2-7; TRBD2 matches at 9 bases. The germline CDR1 and CDR2 sequences are SGHRS and YFSETQ. This CDR3 is 16 amino acids long. V lost 4 bases to trimming and J lost 2 bases; unmatched junction nucleotides: 10. As DNA, the CDR3 is TGCGCCAGCAGCCCTGGGTGGCTAGCGGGACCCTACGAGCAGTACTTC. It encodes CASSPGWLAGPYEQYF.

At least ten counts were recorded for this clonotype. The rearrangement links TRBV28 to TRBJ1-4, with 7 bases fitting TRBD1. After removal of 6 bases from V and 8 bases from J, the junction contained 9 bases not matched to a gene. The CDR3 is made up of 14 amino acids. Germline assignment: CDR1 MDHEN and CDR2 SYDVKM. The CDR3 nucleotides are TGTGCCAGCAGCCGAGGGGGCGCGGAGGAAAAACTGTTTTTT. Amino acids: CASSRGGAEEKLFF.

A few counts support this clonotype. V usage is TRBV6-5 and J usage is TRBJ1-2; unclear D gene. Germline-derived CDR1 and CDR2 are MNHEY and SVGAGI. Trimming took off 0 bases at V and 2 bases at J, with 13 bases between the two ends. This CDR3 has 16 residues. The chain's CDR3 is CASSYSWGEGNYGYTF. CDR3 DNA: TGTGCCAGCAGTTACTCATGGGGTGAAGGAAACTATGGCTACACCTTC.

This clonotype occurred many times. The chain is built from TRBV14 and TRBJ1-1, with unresolved D. The ends were cut back, 1 base at V and 4 bases at J, with 10 bases in the middle. Looked up from germline, CDR1 is SGHDN and CDR2 is FVKESK. There are 14 residues in the CDR3. The CDR3 loop reads CASSQVLGSTEAFF. CDR3 DNA: TGTGCCAGCAGCCAAGTGTTGGGATCCACTGAAGCTTTCTTT.

A few counts support this clonotype. The chain combines TRBV29-1 with TRBJ2-5; the match to TRBD2 covers 12 bases. This CDR3 has 17 residues. V lost 6 bases to trimming and J lost 5 bases; unmatched junction nucleotides: 16. Germline CDR1 and CDR2: SQVTM and ANQGSEA. DNA of the CDR3: TGCAGCGTACCAAAGCGGGGGGGACTAGCGGGTGGGGAGACCCAGTACTTC. Translating gives CSVPKRGGLAGGETQYF.

This clonotype was counted between two and nine times. The chain joins TRBV29-1 to TRBJ1-5; 8 positions match TRBD1. Germline CDR1 is SQVTM and CDR2 is ANQGSEA. The trim removed 4 bases at V and 11 bases at J, leaving 10 bases unmatched. The CDR3 covers 13 residues. The CDR3 sequence is CSVGRRGQETQHF. CDR3 DNA: TGCAGCGTTGGCCGCAGGGGGCAGGAGACCCAGCATTTT. Full variable domain (missing parts from reference TRBV29-1 and TRBJ1-5): SAVISQKPSRDICQRGTSLTIQCQVDSQVTMMFWYRQQPGQSLTLIATANQGSEATYESGFVIDKFPISRPNLTFSTLTVSNMSPEDSSIYLCSVGRRGQETQHFGDGTRLSIL.

The rearrangement uses TRBV7-9 and TRBJ2-5; possibly TRBD1 or TRBD2 for D (6 bases each). This CDR3 region has 15 residues. CDR1 is SEHNR, CDR2 FQNEAQ, per germline (reference sequence). Trimming stripped 1 base from V and 9 bases from J, with 18 bases between. The CDR3 DNA is TGTGCCAGCAGCTTAGATGCGGCGGGGACAATATCCCAGTACTTC. Amino acids: CASSLDAAGTISQYF. Full variable domain (rest looked up from reference TRBV7-9 and TRBJ2-5): DTGVSQNPRHKITKRGQNVTFRCDPISEHNRLYWYRQTLGQGPEFLTYFQNEAQLEKSRLLSDRFSAERPKGSFSTLEIQRTEQGDSAMYLCASSLDAAGTISQYFGPGTRLLVL.